These 11 T cell receptor beta chains were sequenced from one sample in a study of blood T cell repertoires in COVID-19. TCRdb's copy holds only in-frame clones and misses some; the assay was immunoSEQ multiplex PCR. The repertoire holds 20,000 to 30,000 clones, with around 67% as singletons. Sequenced material: peripheral blood. These receptors originate from a man in his sixties with active or convalescent COVID-19.

The V gene is TRBV6-1, the J gene TRBJ1-1; TRBD1 agrees at 10 bases. The CDR3 totals 14 residues. V dropped 3 bases and J dropped 6; count of bases not matched to a gene: 4. The germline CDR1 and CDR2 sequences are MNHNS and SASEGT. The CDR3 DNA sequence: TGTGCCAGCAGTGATCGGACAGGGGGTTCTGAAGCTTTCTTT. Translation: CASSDRTGGSEAFF.

In DNA, the CDR3 is TGTGCCAGCAGCCCCGGGACAGGGCTTAACTATGGCTACACCTTC. It yields the protein CASSPGTGLNYGYTF. V and J are TRBV5-8 and TRBJ1-2; TRBD1 matches 9 bases. The CDR3 runs 15 residues. Per germline, CDR1 SGHTS and CDR2 YDEGEE. Germline trimming cut 4 bases from V and 1 base from J; bases unmatched to any gene: 5. Based on the CDR3 plus reference TRBV5-8 and TRBJ1-2, the full variable domain is EAGVTQSPTHLIKTRGQQATLRCSPISGHTSVYWYQQALGLGLQFLLWYDEGEERNRGNFPPRFSGRQFPNYSSELNVNALELEDSALYLCASSPGTGLNYGYTFGSGTRLTVV.

V gene TRBV3-1 (or the pseudogene TRBV3-2) combines with J gene TRBJ1-2; D might be TRBD1 (6 bases). Germline assignment: CDR1 LGHDT and CDR2 YNNKEL (reference sequence). The CDR3 has 14 residues. Trimming shortened V by 2 bases and J by 7 bases, and 14 bases separated the two germline ends. CDR3 sequence reads: CASSQKGGQIGYTF. CDR3 in DNA: TGTGCCAGCAGCCAAAAAGGAGGACAGATTGGCTACACCTTC.

A single count supports this clone. The V and J genes are TRBV9 and TRBJ2-1, with 10 bases fitting TRBD2. V gave up 5 bases and J gave up 5 bases; unmatched junction bases: 7. The CDR3 totals 15 residues. From germline, CDR1 is SGDLS and CDR2 YYNGEE. The CDR3 nucleotides read TGTGCCAGCAGTGATCTAGCGGGGGATCACAATGAGCAGTTCTTC. It encodes CASSDLAGDHNEQFF. Supplemented by reference TRBV9 and TRBJ2-1, the full variable domain reads DSGVTQTPKHLITATGQRVTLRCSPRSGDLSVYWYQQSLDQGLQFLIQYYNGEERAKGNILERFSAQQFPDLHSELNLSSLELGDSALYFCASSDLAGDHNEQFFGPGTRLTVL.

V gene TRBV5-4 combines with J gene TRBJ2-2; 12 bases match TRBD2. With V trimmed by 0 bases and J by 7 bases, 10 bases remained unmatched. The CDR3 length is 18 residues. The germline gives CDR1 SGHNT, CDR2 YYREEE (reference sequence). The CDR3 nucleotides are TGTGCCAGCAGCTTGGGAGGACTAGCGGGACAACGGGGCGGGGAGCTGTTTTTT. Amino acids: CASSLGGLAGQRGGELFF.

The chain uses TRBV30 and TRBJ1-2; 10 bases are a match to TRBD1. CDR1 is GTSNPN and CDR2 is SVGIG in the germline V gene (reference sequence). The V gene end was trimmed by 5 bases and the J gene end by 7 bases; junction bases not matched to a gene: 4. The CDR3 is made up of 12 amino acids. CDR3 DNA: TGTGCCTGGTGGGACAGGGGTGGTGGCTACACCTTC. It specifies CAWWDRGGGYTF.

This clone showed up just a few times. J is TRBJ1-5 and V is TRBV4-1; 10 nucleotides line up with TRBD1. Germline V lookup: CDR1 MGHRA, CDR2 YSYEKL. The CDR3 consists of 17 residues. Unmatched junction bases numbered 4, after V lost 1 base and J lost 1 base. The CDR3: CASSQGTGGVSNQPQHF. CDR3 nucleotide sequence: TGCGCCAGCAGCCAAGGGACAGGGGGGGTGAGCAATCAGCCCCAGCATTTT.

The CDR3 loop reads CASSPRLDRVGEKLFF. Here the CDR3 DNA reads TGTGCCAGCTCACCACGACTCGACAGGGTTGGGGAAAAACTGTTTTTT. The V gene is TRBV18, the J gene TRBJ1-4, with 7 bases identical to TRBD1. The trim removed 1 base at V and 8 bases at J, leaving 10 bases unmatched. CDR1 is KGHSH and CDR2 is LQKENI in the germline V gene. The CDR3 is made up of 16 amino acids.

The gene calls are TRBV6-4 and TRBJ1-6, with 7 bases matching TRBD1. Trimming at V came to 3 bases and at J to 10 bases, leaving 9 bases not matched to a gene. Germline V CDR1 and CDR2: MRHNA, SNTAGT. This CDR3 spans 15 amino acids. Written as DNA, the CDR3 is TGTGCCAGCAGTGAAGGAGACAGGGAAGACTCACCCCTCCACTTT. It yields the protein CASSEGDREDSPLHF.

The genes are TRBV6-1 and TRBJ2-7; the D gene is possibly TRBD2 (6 bases). The V end was cut by 1 base, the J end by 4 bases, with 14 bases between. The germline gives CDR1 MNHNS, CDR2 SASEGT. The CDR3 is 15 amino acids. The CDR3 reads CASSEVSGRLYEQYF. CDR3 coding DNA: TGTGCCAGCAGTGAAGTTAGCGGTCGCCTGTACGAGCAGTACTTC.

The chain recombines TRBV6-1 with TRBJ1-1; 12 nucleotides align to TRBD1. J gave up 5 bases and V 3 bases, and 7 bases lay outside the gene matches. The CDR3 totals 16 residues. Germline values: CDR1 MNHNS, CDR2 SASEGT. The CDR3 sequence is CASSEGQGAWETEAFF. The CDR3 region has the DNA TGTGCCAGCAGTGAGGGACAGGGGGCATGGGAAACTGAAGCTTTCTTT.